This entry describes one T cell receptor (beta chain). Trimming cost V 6 bases and J 4 bases, with 15 bases left between them. Per the germline V gene, CDR1 is KGHSH and CDR2 is LQKENI. This CDR3 has 14 residues. Authors' methods: Estimation of nucleated cell counts relied on the amplification of reference gene primers. Repertoires were generated with immunoSEQ multiplex PCR, while TCRdb's copy carries only in-frame clones and drops some. For V, J and clone size, that table is used; D and trimming come from the DNA. Here the sample spans some 250,000 clones, approximately 86% being singletons. These data originate in a study of blood T cell repertoires in COVID-19. For the study at large: Acute and convalescent COVID-19 samples came from the United States, Italy and Spain. PBMCs, B-cell-depleted T cells, or T cells were the source of the cDNA or gDNA that made up the material.

This TCR derives from an older woman with active or convalescent COVID-19. This sequence joins TRBV18 and TRBJ2-5; perhaps TRBD1 as D (7 bases). Sequencing was performed on peripheral blood. The CDR3 nucleotides are TGTGCCAGCTCCCAGGGGGACGGGAGAGAGACCCAGTACTTC. Translated, it gives CASSQGDGRETQYF. Full variable domain (remainder filled in from reference TRBV18 and TRBJ2-5): NAGVMQNPRHLVRRRGQEARLRCSPMKGHSHVYWYRQLPEEGLKFMVYLQKENIIDESGMPKERFSAEFPKEGPSILRIQQVVRGDSAAYFCASSQGDGRETQYFGPGTRLLVL.